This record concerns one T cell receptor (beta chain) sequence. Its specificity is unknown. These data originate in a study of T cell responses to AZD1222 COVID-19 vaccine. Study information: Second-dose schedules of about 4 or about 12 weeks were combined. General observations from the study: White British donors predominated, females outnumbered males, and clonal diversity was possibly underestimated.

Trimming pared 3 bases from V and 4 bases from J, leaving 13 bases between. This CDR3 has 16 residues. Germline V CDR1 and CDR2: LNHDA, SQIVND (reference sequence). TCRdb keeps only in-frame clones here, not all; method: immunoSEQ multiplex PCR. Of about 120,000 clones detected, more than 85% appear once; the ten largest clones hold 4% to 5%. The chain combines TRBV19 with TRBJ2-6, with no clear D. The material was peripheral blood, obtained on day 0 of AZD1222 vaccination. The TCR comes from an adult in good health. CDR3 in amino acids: CASSIPPLRGANVLTF. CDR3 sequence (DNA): TGTGCCAGTAGTATTCCGCCCCTCAGGGGGGCCAACGTCCTGACTTTC.